Listed below are T cell receptor beta chains from one sample, sequenced in a study of T cells in Graves' hyperthyroidism and ophthalmopathy. TCRdb ran MiXCR on the multiplex PCR reads and lists one entry per CDR3 protein. The table includes fewer than 450,000 distinct CDR3 sequences, about a sixth detected once. Sequencing input: blood. The origin of the receptors is a woman aged 25 to 39 with Graves' hyperthyroidism that later progressed to Graves' ophthalmopathy. CDR3s leave out the opening cysteine and the closing phenylalanine or tryptophan. Rows may omit the clone size; those that give it use once, few, many or a size class.

v_call	clone_size	j_call	cdr3_aa
TRBV3-1	many	TRBJ1-5	ASSQVGSNQPQH
TRBV3-1	many	TRBJ2-6	ASSQGNIGYSGANVLT
TRBV6-1	many	TRBJ1-2	ATTPSSQGHYGYT
TRBV27	-	TRBJ2-2	ATGTGKSGELF
TRBV4-1	-	TRBJ2-2	ASSPGMGANTGELF
TRBV6-1	few	TRBJ1-1	ASFRGTEAF
TRBV29-1	-	TRBJ1-2	SDRKYGYT
TRBV3-1	-	TRBJ1-6	ASSQVVDGSPLH
TRBV6-1	many	TRBJ2-7	ASSEVGTANYEQY
TRBV20-1	many	TRBJ2-1	SARDLSSGGESSYNEQF
TRBV7-9	-	TRBJ2-3	ASSWKLRTSEADTQY
TRBV19	many	TRBJ1-2	ASTRGGRPYGYT
TRBV20-1	few	TRBJ2-7	SASKGLVYEQY
TRBV30	few	TRBJ2-1	AWSVHGLGYNEQF
TRBV11-2	-	TRBJ2-5	ASSLDSLTGRETQY
TRBV6-1	-	TRBJ2-5	ASGRGETQY
TRBV12-3/TRBV12-4	many	TRBJ1-2	ASSLAGGFYGYT
TRBV2	many	TRBJ2-7	ASSGRRTYEQY
TRBV3-1	-	TRBJ2-2	ASSQDWPDRDTGELF
TRBV19	few	TRBJ2-7	ASSTLRDRTYEQY
TRBV30	many	TRBJ1-3	ASGRGSGNTIY
TRBV6-1	many	TRBJ1-4	ASRPGTVEEKLF
TRBV9	many	TRBJ1-5	ASSPGWTSNQPQH
TRBV5-1	-	TRBJ1-6	ASSQQSSYNSPLH
TRBV2	many	TRBJ2-3	ANKLAGGQDTQY
TRBV7-9	few	TRBJ2-7	ASSLELAGAGEQY
TRBV30	-	TRBJ1-2	AWSEEAGGYT
TRBV5-1	many	TRBJ2-1	ASSLGTSGVSEQF
TRBV5-5	-	-	ASSLGVGLAVIKETQF
TRBV18	few	TRBJ1-6	ASSTDSSYNSPLH
TRBV11-3	-	TRBJ2-7	ASSLEGQGFYEQY
TRBV28	few	TRBJ1-5	ASSSDREYNQPQH
TRBV2	-	TRBJ1-5	ASTPRLGDNQPQH
TRBV20-1	few	TRBJ1-2	SARGVDYGYT
TRBV20-1	few	TRBJ2-5	SARSSGRGRGETQY
TRBV5-1	-	TRBJ2-3	ASKGGQGTDTQY
TRBV11-2	-	TRBJ2-7	ASSLVTYSASEQY